The next 13 T cell receptor beta chains were all read from a single sample in a study of draining lymph node invasion in breast cancer. Cells sorted as CD4+ CD45RA- CD25- were taken as memory conventional CD4 T cells. In TCRdb, the bulk RNA-seq reads were re-called with MiXCR into one record per CDR3 protein. Of around 3,500 distinct CDR3 sequences in the sample, roughly 80% are singletons; the top ten hold about 1.8%. Sequenced material: sorted memory CD4+ effector T cells from a lymph node. The source is a female donor with luminal breast cancer.

The chain carries TRBV12-3 or TRBV12-4 and TRBJ2-2; D remains unclear. V gave up 4 bases and J gave up 3 bases, with 6 bases separating them. The CDR3 is made up of 13 amino acids. CDR3 nucleotide sequence: TGTGCCAGCAGTTCCCAGGACACCGGGGAGCTGTTTTTT. Residues: CASSSQDTGELFF.

The chain joins TRBV20-1 to TRBJ2-3; TRBD2 aligns across 7 bases. Losses at the gene ends were 3 bases for V and 5 bases for J; bases not matched to a gene: 11. Germline CDR1 is DFQATT and CDR2 is SNEGSKA (reference sequence). The CDR3 consists of 15 residues. The CDR3, as DNA: TGCAGTGCTAGTGGGATAAGCGGGGAGGGAGATACGCAGTATTTT. Protein: CSASGISGEGDTQYF.

The table lists this clonotype with a few counts. The gene calls are TRBV7-6 and TRBJ1-2; TRBD1 aligns across 10 bases. Unmatched junction bases numbered 7, after V lost 1 base and J lost 8 bases. CDR1 and CDR2 (germline): SGHVS, FNYEAQ. There are 15 residues in the CDR3. The CDR3 is CASSLGVGTGVGYTF. The CDR3 bases are TGTGCCAGCAGCTTAGGAGTCGGGACAGGGGTCGGCTACACCTTC.

A single count supports this clonotype. CDR3 protein: CASSLRRAFEAFF. CDR3 DNA sequence: TGTGCCAGCAGCTTAAGGAGGGCCTTTGAAGCTTTCTTT. This chain uses TRBV7-3 with TRBJ1-1; the D is unclear. The V and J ends lost 1 base and 7 bases respectively, with 10 bases between them. The CDR3 runs to 13 residues. Germline CDR1 reads SGHTA; CDR2 reads FQGTGA.

This chain connects TRBV2 to TRBJ1-1; D perhaps matches TRBD1 (5 bases). Trimming removed 8 bases at V and 0 bases at J, with 13 bases between. The germline V gene has CDR1 SNHLY and CDR2 FYNNEI. The CDR3 is made up of 14 amino acids. CDR3 coding DNA: TGTGCCAGCCTTAAGGACATCATGAACACTGAAGCTTTCTTT. Amino acids: CASLKDIMNTEAFF.

The V call is TRBV21-1, the J call TRBJ2-5. TRBV21-1 is marked as a pseudogene. This CDR3 comprises 14 residues. DNA of the CDR3: TGTGCCAGCAGTTCATCGCCGTTCGAAGAGACCCAGTACTTC. Translation: CASSSSPFEETQYF.

The chain recombines TRBV27 with TRBJ1-3; TRBD1 aligns across 8 bases. The junction had 9 bases not matched to a gene; V was cut back by 2 bases and J by 6 bases. Germline V CDR1 and CDR2: MNHEY, SMNVEV (reference sequence). CDR3 length equals 16 residues. The CDR3 loop is CASSLNSGQGPNTIYF. CDR3 DNA: TGTGCCAGCAGTTTAAATTCCGGACAGGGACCAAACACCATATATTTT.

The sample holds one count of this clonotype. The chain's CDR3 is CSASRDANIVDQPQHF. The DNA of the CDR3 is TGCAGTGCATCCCGGGACGCCAACATCGTCGATCAGCCCCAGCATTTT. J is TRBJ1-5 and V is TRBV20-1, with TRBD1 as a possible D gene (5 bases). The V and J ends lost 6 bases and 5 bases respectively, with 23 bases between them. The CDR3 is 16 amino acids. Germline loops: CDR1 DFQATT, CDR2 SNEGSKA (reference sequence).

The chain joins TRBV4-2 to TRBJ1-6; 9 positions agree with TRBD1. Trimming took 1 base from V and 1 from J; bases not matched to a gene: 5. CDR3 size: 18 residues. Germline assignment: CDR1 LGHNA and CDR2 YNFKEQ. The CDR3 protein is CASSQAWDRVSYNSPLHF. CDR3 nucleotide sequence: TGTGCCAGCAGCCAAGCCTGGGACAGGGTGTCCTATAATTCACCCCTCCACTTT.

The rearrangement links TRBV13 to TRBJ1-2; no firm D call. This CDR3 has 13 residues. Germline assignment: CDR1 PRHDT and CDR2 FYEKMQ (reference sequence). Trimming left V 1 base short and J 2 bases short, with 5 bases between. The CDR3 coding sequence is TGTGCCAGCAGCTTAGCGCCGAACTATGGCTACACCTTC. It yields the protein CASSLAPNYGYTF.

J is TRBJ2-2 and V is TRBV12-3 or TRBV12-4; D is unresolved. Trimming removed 6 bases from V and 0 bases from J, with 8 bases in between. This CDR3 has 14 amino acids. DNA for the CDR3: TGTGCCAGCAGCTTCGGATCGAACACCGGGGAGCTGTTTTTT. Amino acids: CASSFGSNTGELFF.

The sample holds a few counts of this clonotype. V gene TRBV10-1 combines with J gene TRBJ2-5, with 13 bases that match TRBD2. V shed 5 bases, J shed 5 bases, and the junction held 8 bases outside the gene matches. This CDR3 has 16 amino acids. The germline V gene encodes CDR1 WNHNN and CDR2 SYGVQD (reference sequence). CDR3 in amino acids: CASSPGLAGAGETQYF. CDR3 coding DNA: TGCGCCAGCAGTCCCGGACTAGCGGGAGCAGGGGAGACCCAGTACTTC.

The rearrangement links TRBV7-9 to TRBJ2-6; D ambiguous. V dropped 4 bases and J dropped 2 bases, with 9 bases sitting between them. The CDR3 is made up of 15 amino acids. The germline V gene encodes CDR1 SEHNR and CDR2 FQNEAQ (reference sequence). CDR3 coding DNA: TGTGCCAGCAGCTCCCTCCGGACTGGGGCCAACGTCCTGACTTTC. Translating it yields CASSSLRTGANVLTF.